These T cell receptor beta chains were read from a single sample in a study of CD8 T cells in ankylosing spondylitis. TCRdb redid the calling of the 5' RACE reads with MiXCR, one entry per CDR3 protein. The repertoire holds roughly 470,000 distinct CDR3 sequences, approximately 26% seen once, with 0.75% to 0.9% in the top ten. What was sequenced was blood, either unsorted or a sorted T cell fraction (not recorded which). These receptor sequences come from a male donor with ankylosing spondylitis. The CDR3 runs from the conserved cysteine through the conserved F or W. Each record gives: CDR3 protein, CDR3 DNA, D gene, clone size, V gene, J gene. The D gene is left open where the match is weak. Clone size is not always given. Where it is, it says once, few, many or a class for expanded clones.

CASSPGTSGIQYF	TGTGCCAGCAGCCCCGGGACTAGCGGTATTCAGTACTTC	TRBD2	NA	TRBV2	TRBJ2-4
CSAQEGTVKGYTF	TGCAGTGCCCAAGAGGGAACAGTGAAAGGCTACACCTTC	NA	NA	TRBV20-1	TRBJ1-2
CASSDSAGGRNEQFF	TGTGCCAGCAGTGACTCGGCGGGAGGGAGGAATGAGCAGTTCTTC	TRBD2	NA	TRBV6-4	TRBJ2-1
CSASLSDRHRSYNEQFF	TGCAGTGCTAGTCTGTCGGACAGACACCGCTCCTACAATGAGCAGTTCTTC	NA	NA	TRBV20-1	TRBJ2-1
CSGRGGSPEAFF	TGCAGCGGGAGGGGGGGCAGCCCTGAAGCTTTCTTT	NA	few	TRBV29-1	TRBJ1-1
CASVPRSGGYGYTF	TGTGCCAGCGTCCCGAGGTCCGGTGGCTATGGCTACACCTTC	NA	few	TRBV27	TRBJ1-2
CASSRDINRNEQFF	TGTGCCAGCAGTAGGGACATTAATAGAAATGAGCAGTTCTTC	NA	NA	TRBV2	TRBJ2-1
CSAREGTGRLNEQFF	TGCAGTGCTAGGGAAGGGACAGGGCGTCTCAATGAGCAGTTCTTC	TRBD1	few	TRBV20-1	TRBJ2-1
CSALKATGNEKLFF	TGCAGTGCCCTCAAAGCGACAGGGAATGAAAAACTGTTTTTT	TRBD1	NA	TRBV20-1	TRBJ1-4
CASSNRDIYNEQFF	TGCGCCAGCAGTAACCGGGACATCTACAATGAGCAGTTCTTC	NA	few	TRBV5-1	TRBJ2-1
CASSLARTPRSLGNTIYF	TGCGCCAGCAGCTTGGCGCGGACCCCTCGGTCACTCGGAAACACCATATATTTT	NA	NA	TRBV5-1	TRBJ1-3
CASSVRRTGEETQYF	TGTGCCAGCAGTGTGAGAAGGACTGGGGAAGAGACCCAGTACTTC	NA	few	TRBV7-9	TRBJ2-5
CAIKLGQGDTQYF	TGTGCCATCAAGTTGGGCCAAGGAGATACGCAGTATTTT	NA	NA	TRBV10-3	TRBJ2-3
CASSQDGSATDTQYF	TGCGCCAGCAGCCAAGATGGTAGCGCCACAGATACGCAGTATTTT	NA	NA	TRBV4-1	TRBJ2-3
CASNVQGGTGELFF	TGTGCCAGCAACGTTCAGGGTGGCACCGGGGAGCTGTTTTTT	NA	NA	TRBV9	TRBJ2-2
CASSSPGTGPNTQYF	TGTGCCAGCAGTTCCCCCGGGACAGGCCCTAATACGCAGTATTTT	TRBD1	NA	TRBV12-3/TRBV12-4	TRBJ2-3
CASRIGVTGVGGELFF	TGTGCCAGCAGGATCGGCGTGACAGGGGTGGGCGGGGAGCTGTTTTTT	TRBD1	few	TRBV6-1	TRBJ2-2
CASSLRTDTEAFF	TGTGCCAGCAGCCTCAGAACGGACACTGAAGCTTTCTTT	NA	few	TRBV7-9	TRBJ1-1
CASSPRTHNEQFF	TGTGCCAGCAGCCCGCGGACCCACAATGAGCAGTTCTTC	NA	NA	TRBV11-3	TRBJ2-1
CASSSEGGPTYEQYF	TGTGCCAGCAGCTCCGAGGGGGGACCGACCTACGAGCAGTACTTC	NA	NA	TRBV21-1	TRBJ2-7
CASSQELSRLVSNEQFF	TGTGCCAGCAGCCAAGAGTTGAGCCGGCTCGTTAGCAATGAGCAGTTCTTC	NA	few	TRBV3-1	TRBJ2-1
CASRGPQGQPQHF	TGTGCCAGCAGAGGCCCACAAGGTCAGCCCCAGCATTTT	NA	NA	TRBV12-3/TRBV12-4	TRBJ1-5
CASSEELSPLHF	TGTGCCAGCAGTGAAGAGCTGTCACCCCTCCACTTT	NA	NA	TRBV2	TRBJ1-6
CASSIRLAGVPGELFF	TGTGCCAGCAGCATCCGACTAGCGGGAGTTCCCGGGGAGCTGTTTTTT	TRBD2	NA	TRBV7-2	TRBJ2-2
CSAIRDFYNEQFF	TGCAGTGCTATCCGGGACTTCTACAATGAGCAGTTCTTC	NA	NA	TRBV20-1	TRBJ2-1
CASNCGRNVDEQFF	TGTGCCAGCAATTGCGGGAGAAATGTCGATGAGCAGTTCTTC	TRBD2	NA	TRBV6-7	TRBJ2-1
CASSVGWNEQFF	TGCGCCAGCAGCGTGGGGTGGAATGAGCAGTTCTTC	NA	NA	TRBV5-1	TRBJ2-1
CASSPELAGVNEQFF	TGTGCCAGCAGCCCCGAGCTAGCGGGAGTCAATGAGCAGTTCTTC	TRBD2	few	TRBV2	TRBJ2-1
CATSDLTKQYF	TGTGCCACCAGTGATTTAACAAAGCAGTACTTC	NA	NA	TRBV24-1	TRBJ2-7
CSACEDSDTQYF	TGCAGTGCTTGCGAAGATTCAGATACGCAGTATTTT	NA	few	TRBV20-1	TRBJ2-3
CSVGGTAATDTQYF	TGCAGCGTGGGTGGGACAGCAGCCACAGATACGCAGTATTTT	TRBD1	NA	TRBV29-1	TRBJ2-3
CASSRNILTDTQYF	TGTGCCAGCAGCCGCAACATTCTCACAGATACGCAGTATTTT	NA	few	TRBV7-2	TRBJ2-3
CASSDSGLQYF	TGTGCCAGCAGCGACAGCGGACTTCAGTACTTC	NA	NA	TRBV2	TRBJ2-4
CATSDLLGLNTGELFF	TGTGCCACCAGTGATTTGCTGGGACTGAACACCGGGGAGCTGTTTTTT	NA	NA	TRBV24-1	TRBJ2-2
CATSRDKQKETQYF	TGTGCCACCAGCAGAGATAAACAGAAAGAGACCCAGTACTTC	NA	few	TRBV15	TRBJ2-5
CASNSHGGNNEQFF	TGCGCCAGCAACTCTCATGGAGGAAACAATGAGCAGTTCTTC	NA	NA	TRBV5-1	TRBJ2-1
CASSLEGLAGSPAKNIQYF	TGCGCCAGCAGCTTAGAAGGACTAGCGGGGTCACCAGCCAAAAACATTCAGTACTTC	TRBD2	NA	TRBV5-1	TRBJ2-4
CASRPGGPGANVLTF	TGTGCCAGCAGACCGGGGGGCCCCGGGGCCAACGTCCTGACTTTC	NA	NA	TRBV7-2	TRBJ2-6
CASSSRWGREKETQYF	TGCGCCAGCAGCTCCCGCTGGGGGCGGGAGAAAGAGACCCAGTACTTC	NA	few	TRBV5-1	TRBJ2-5
CASSQLDRGHYGYTF	TGTGCCAGCAGCCAGCTTGACAGGGGTCACTATGGCTACACCTTC	TRBD1	few	TRBV14	TRBJ1-2
CATSNGQGPLQETQYF	TGTGCCACCAGCAACGGACAGGGACCACTCCAAGAGACCCAGTACTTC	TRBD1	few	TRBV15	TRBJ2-5
CSARSGVFETQYF	TGCAGTGCTAGGAGTGGAGTTTTTGAGACCCAGTACTTC	NA	NA	TRBV20-1	TRBJ2-5
CSARGPTYYNEQFF	TGCAGTGCTAGGGGGCCTACTTACTACAATGAGCAGTTCTTC	NA	NA	TRBV20-1	TRBJ2-1
CAWSVLGGGEGTQYF	TGTGCCTGGAGTGTACTCGGAGGGGGCGAAGGGACCCAGTACTTC	NA	NA	TRBV30	TRBJ2-5
CASSLDPGSTDTQYF	TGTGCCAGCAGTTTAGATCCGGGAAGCACAGATACGCAGTATTTT	NA	few	TRBV12-3/TRBV12-4	TRBJ2-3
CASSSRQAYNEQFF	TGTGCCAGCAGTTCAAGACAGGCCTACAATGAGCAGTTCTTC	NA	once	TRBV6-5	TRBJ2-1
CASFGVSSSGANVLTF	TGTGCCAGCTTCGGGGTATCCAGCTCTGGGGCCAACGTCCTGACTTTC	NA	NA	TRBV3-1	TRBJ2-6
CASSQVWASGSTDTQYF	TGTGCCAGCAGCCAAGTCTGGGCTAGCGGTAGCACAGATACGCAGTATTTT	TRBD2	few	TRBV4-2	TRBJ2-3
CSVYLYQETQYF	TGCAGCGTGTACCTGTACCAAGAGACCCAGTACTTC	NA	NA	TRBV29-1	TRBJ2-5
CASSQDLSGGLETQYF	TGCGCCAGCAGCCAAGATCTGTCGGGAGGTTTAGAGACCCAGTACTTC	TRBD2	NA	TRBV4-1	TRBJ2-5
CASSLGTGGDQPQHF	TGCGCCAGCAGCTTGGGGACAGGAGGCGATCAGCCCCAGCATTTT	TRBD1	many	TRBV5-1	TRBJ1-5
CASSLTLAGTYTGELFF	TGCGCCAGCAGCTTGACCCTAGCGGGGACCTACACCGGGGAGCTGTTTTTT	TRBD2	many	TRBV5-1	TRBJ2-2
CASKATPNTEAFF	TGTGCCAGCAAGGCGACGCCGAACACTGAAGCTTTCTTT	NA	NA	TRBV6-1	TRBJ1-1
CASSLQGIWSYNEQFF	TGTGCCAGCAGCTTACAGGGGATATGGTCCTACAATGAGCAGTTCTTC	TRBD1	few	TRBV5-6	TRBJ2-1